This TCR beta chain was observed in a study of response to subunit inactivated influenza vaccine. General study findings and limits: Seasonal influenza vaccination, on each occasion, was suggested by the authors to recruit few new T cells.

Only a few counts were recorded for this clonotype. Its target is unknown. TCRdb redid the calling of the RT-PCR reads with MiXCR, one entry per CDR3 protein. The sample lists 600,000 to 700,000 distinct CDR3 sequences, less than 15% occurring once. From germline, CDR1 is MNHEY and CDR2 SVGEGT. There are 11 residues in the CDR3. V was cut by 7 bases and J by 5 bases, with 9 bases left in between. The clonotype comes from a man in his fifties or sixties who received an inactivated influenza vaccine. Here the sequenced sample was PBMCs from blood, taken 14 days before vaccination. V gene TRBV6-2 or TRBV6-3 combines with J gene TRBJ2-7, with D hard to call. CDR3 bases: TGTGCCAGCACTGACGCGGACGAGCAGTACTTC. Protein product: CASTDADEQYF.